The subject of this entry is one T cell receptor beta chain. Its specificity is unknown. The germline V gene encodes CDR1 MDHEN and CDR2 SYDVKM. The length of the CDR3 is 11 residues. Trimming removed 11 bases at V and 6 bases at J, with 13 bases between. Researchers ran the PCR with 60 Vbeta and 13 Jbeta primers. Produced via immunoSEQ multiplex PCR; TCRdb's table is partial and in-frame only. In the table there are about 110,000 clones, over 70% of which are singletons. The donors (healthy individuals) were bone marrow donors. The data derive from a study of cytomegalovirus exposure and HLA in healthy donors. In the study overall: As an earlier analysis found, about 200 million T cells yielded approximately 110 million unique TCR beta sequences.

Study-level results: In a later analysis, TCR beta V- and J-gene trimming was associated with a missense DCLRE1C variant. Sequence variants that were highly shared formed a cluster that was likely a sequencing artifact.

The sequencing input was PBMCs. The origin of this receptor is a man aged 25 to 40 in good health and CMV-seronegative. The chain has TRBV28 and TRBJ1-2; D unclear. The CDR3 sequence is CAGSRSDGYTF. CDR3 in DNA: TGTGCCGGCTCTAGGAGCGATGGCTACACCTTC.